These T cell receptor beta chains were read from a single sample in a study of cytomegalovirus exposure and HLA in healthy donors. Only in-frame clones appear in the TCRdb table, and some are missing; sequencing was by immunoSEQ multiplex PCR. The sample shows 100,000 to 150,000 clones, roughly 75% of them seen only once. Sequenced material: PBMCs. The receptors stem from a woman aged 50 to 60 in good health and CMV-seronegative. CDR3s include the opening cysteine and the closing phenylalanine or tryptophan. A D gene is named only where the DNA matches it firmly. The size field is filled for only some rows; it gives once, few, many or a size class.

j_gene,abundance,d_gene,v_gene,CDR3nt,CDR3aa
TRBJ1-5,-,TRBD1,TRBV19,TGTGCCAGTAGTCCGACAGGGGGGTTTAATCAGCCCCAGCATTTT,CASSPTGGFNQPQHF
TRBJ2-2,-,-,TRBV6-5,TGTGCCAGCAGTTACTCGATCGGGATAGCCACCGGGGAGCTGTTTTTT,CASSYSIGIATGELFF
TRBJ2-3,-,-,TRBV5-6,TGTGCCAGCAGCCAACTGCCAGGTACGCAGTATTTT,CASSQLPGTQYF
TRBJ2-1,-,-,TRBV6-4,TGTGCCAGCAGTGCCTTCGGGGGAGGTAACAATGAGCAGTTCTTC,CASSAFGGGNNEQFF
TRBJ2-2,-,-,TRBV11-1,TGTGCCAGCAGCTTAGAAGCAGGGAACCCCTCGAACACCGGGGAGCTGTTTTTT,CASSLEAGNPSNTGELFF
TRBJ2-1,-,-,TRBV6-1,TGTGCCAGCAGTGAAAGCGGCAGCGGCCTCTACAATGAGCAGTTCTTC,CASSESGSGLYNEQFF
TRBJ2-7,-,TRBD1,TRBV19,TGTGCCACCGCCGGGACAGGGGCCCACGAGCAGTACTTC,CATAGTGAHEQYF
TRBJ2-2,-,TRBD2,TRBV4-1,TGCGCCAGCAGCCACCTACTAGCGGGGGTGAACACCGGGGAGCTGTTTTTT,CASSHLLAGVNTGELFF
TRBJ2-3,-,TRBD2,TRBV6-1,TGTGCCAGCAGGCAGGGACTAGCGGGAACAGATACGCAGTATTTT,CASRQGLAGTDTQYF
TRBJ1-5,few,-,TRBV9,TGTGCCAGCAGCGTAGAGGGGAGGCAGCCCCAGCATTTT,CASSVEGRQPQHF
TRBJ2-7,-,-,TRBV2,TGTGCCAGCAGTGTCCGGCAGGAGGTGCAGTACTTC,CASSVRQEVQYF
TRBJ2-5,-,TRBD2,TRBV5-1,TGCGCCAGCAGCTTGGGCCTAGCGGTGCAAGAGACCCAGTACTTC,CASSLGLAVQETQYF
TRBJ2-7,few,-,TRBV5-6,TGTGCCAGCAGCTTTAGCGCCTACGAGCAGTACTTC,CASSFSAYEQYF
TRBJ1-2,-,TRBD1,TRBV7-9,TGTTCCAGCAGCTTAGGGGGCCGGGACAGCTATGGCTACACCTTC,CSSSLGGRDSYGYTF
TRBJ1-6,-,-,TRBV11-2,TGTGCCAGCAGTTTTAACCACCCCGCAGATAATTCACCCCTCCACTTT,CASSFNHPADNSPLHF
TRBJ1-4,-,-,TRBV6-5,TGTGCCAGCACCCCCCGGGGGACGATTAATGAAAAACTGTTTTTT,CASTPRGTINEKLFF
TRBJ2-7,-,TRBD1,TRBV2,TGTGCCAGCAGCCACCCAGGGGGTGGGTACGAGCAGTACTTC,CASSHPGGGYEQYF
TRBJ2-3,-,TRBD2,TRBV29-1,TGCAGCGTTGATACGCGGGAGCGGGGCACAGATACGCAGTATTTT,CSVDTRERGTDTQYF
TRBJ2-5,-,-,TRBV4-3,TGCGCCAGCAGCCAGGGGTTGTGGGAGCGTAGGGAGACCCAGTACTTC,CASSQGLWERRETQYF
TRBJ2-6,-,TRBD2,TRBV7-9,TGTTCCAGCAGCTTTTTAGCGGGAGCTGGGGCCAACGTCCTGACTTTC,CSSSFLAGAGANVLTF
TRBJ1-2,once,-,TRBV30,TGTGCCTGGACCCGGGGAGGGAGCGGCTACACCTTC,CAWTRGGSGYTF
TRBJ2-2,-,TRBD2,TRBV7-9,TGTTCCAGCAGTCAATACGGACTAGCGGGAGACACCGGGGAGCTGTTTTTT,CSSSQYGLAGDTGELFF
TRBJ2-3,-,-,TRBV28,TGTGCCAGCAGTTTGGGACACCTGAGGACGACAGATCCGCAGTATTTT,CASSLGHLRTTDPQYF
TRBJ2-2,-,-,TRBV6-1,TGTGCCAGCAGTTCGGGACAAAACACCGGGGAGCTGTTTTTT,CASSSGQNTGELFF
TRBJ1-2,once,TRBD1,TRBV7-8,TGTGCCAGCAGCTTAGCACCAGGGACAGGGTTTACATCTAGGGGTGGCTACACCTTC,CASSLAPGTGFTSRGGYTF
TRBJ2-3,few,TRBD1,TRBV7-2,TGTGCCAGCAGCCAGATGACAGGGACGGGGAATACGCAGTATTTT,CASSQMTGTGNTQYF
TRBJ2-2,-,TRBD2,TRBV19,TGTGCCAGTCCTAGCGGGAACACCGGGGAGCTGTTTTTT,CASPSGNTGELFF
TRBJ1-6,few,-,TRBV30,TGTGCCTGGAGTCGGGGGTTCAGGCCCTTCCGTAATTCACCCCTCCACTTT,CAWSRGFRPFRNSPLHF
TRBJ2-2,-,TRBD2,TRBV6-1,TGTGCCAGCAGTGAACTAGCGGGAGACACCGGGGAGCTGTTTTTT,CASSELAGDTGELFF